This T cell receptor (beta chain) was found in a study of glioma-infiltrating T cells after dendritic cell vaccination. Study summary: Dendritic cell vaccination trial patients had either newly diagnosed or recurrent glioblastoma.

TCRdb's copy holds only in-frame clones and misses some; the assay was immunoSEQ multiplex PCR. The sample consists of roughly 70,000 clones, over 75% of them appearing once. This clone was found a few times. The CDR3 is 16 residues long. Trimming left V 4 bases short and J 2 bases short, with 15 bases between. Germline values: CDR1 MDHEN, CDR2 SYDVKM. This clonotype originated in a human donor with glioblastoma. This sample comprised blood, obtained before dendritic cell vaccination. The chain has TRBV28 and TRBJ1-3; D is possibly TRBD1 (6 bases). For the CDR3, the DNA is TGTGCCAGCAGTTCTACCGCGAAGGGGGCTGGAAACACCATATATTTT. Its translation is CASSSTAKGAGNTIYF.